These T cell receptor beta chains were read from a single sample in a study of blood T cell repertoires in COVID-19. Only in-frame clones appear in the TCRdb table, and some are missing; sequencing was by immunoSEQ multiplex PCR. The sample contains 350,000 to 450,000 clones, 80% to 95% of which appear only once. The sample taken for sequencing was PBMCs or T cells enriched from blood (not recorded which). All receptors come from a woman aged 40 to 55 who had been exposed to COVID-19. CDR3s include the opening cysteine and the closing phenylalanine or tryptophan. Each record gives: D gene, V gene, clone size, CDR3 length, J gene, CDR3 protein, CDR3 DNA. The D gene is left open where the match is weak. The size field is filled for only some rows; it gives once, few, many or a size class.

D gene: -; V gene: TRBV7-9; clone size: -; CDR3 length: 15; J gene: TRBJ2-3; CDR3 protein: CASSRGTDSTDTQYF; CDR3 DNA: TGTGCCAGCAGCCGCGGGACAGATAGCACAGATACGCAGTATTTT
D gene: -; V gene: TRBV7-6; clone size: -; CDR3 length: 15; J gene: TRBJ1-2; CDR3 protein: CASSFQRGGAGGYTF; CDR3 DNA: TGTGCCAGCAGCTTCCAGCGGGGGGGCGCCGGTGGCTACACCTTC
D gene: -; V gene: TRBV9; clone size: -; CDR3 length: 14; J gene: TRBJ2-7; CDR3 protein: CASSVAGKTYEQYF; CDR3 DNA: TGTGCCAGCAGCGTAGCAGGGAAAACCTACGAGCAGTACTTC
D gene: -; V gene: TRBV6-2/TRBV6-3; clone size: -; CDR3 length: 15; J gene: TRBJ1-1; CDR3 protein: CASSYWGRQNTEAFF; CDR3 DNA: TGTGCCAGCAGTTACTGGGGGAGGCAGAACACTGAAGCTTTCTTT
D gene: TRBD2; V gene: TRBV3-1/TRBV3-2; clone size: -; CDR3 length: 17; J gene: TRBJ2-1; CDR3 protein: CASSQGLAGGYDNEQFF; CDR3 DNA: TGTGCCAGCAGCCAAGGACTAGCGGGGGGATATGACAATGAGCAGTTCTTC
D gene: TRBD1; V gene: TRBV2; clone size: -; CDR3 length: 15; J gene: TRBJ2-1; CDR3 protein: CASIVMPGGGNEQFF; CDR3 DNA: TGTGCCAGCATTGTGATGCCAGGGGGTGGGAATGAGCAGTTCTTC
D gene: TRBD1; V gene: TRBV2; clone size: -; CDR3 length: 14; J gene: TRBJ1-2; CDR3 protein: CASRRTGGSYGYTF; CDR3 DNA: TGTGCCAGCAGAAGGACAGGGGGCTCCTATGGCTACACCTTC
D gene: TRBD1; V gene: TRBV19; clone size: -; CDR3 length: 15; J gene: TRBJ1-1; CDR3 protein: CASRDRGYSNTEAFF; CDR3 DNA: TGTGCCAGTAGAGACAGGGGGTATTCTAACACTGAAGCTTTCTTT
D gene: -; V gene: TRBV18; clone size: once; CDR3 length: 13; J gene: TRBJ2-3; CDR3 protein: CASSPPHTDTQYF; CDR3 DNA: TGTGCCAGCTCACCACCACACACAGATACGCAGTATTTT
D gene: TRBD2; V gene: TRBV7-2; clone size: -; CDR3 length: 16; J gene: TRBJ2-2; CDR3 protein: CASSLWGAGGTGELFF; CDR3 DNA: TGTGCCAGCAGCTTATGGGGGGCGGGAGGCACCGGGGAGCTGTTTTTT
D gene: TRBD1; V gene: TRBV18; clone size: -; CDR3 length: 15; J gene: TRBJ1-4; CDR3 protein: CASSQFGTGTEKLFF; CDR3 DNA: TGTGCCAGCTCCCAATTCGGGACAGGAACCGAAAAACTGTTTTTT
D gene: -; V gene: TRBV3-1/TRBV3-2; clone size: -; CDR3 length: 14; J gene: TRBJ1-2; CDR3 protein: CASSQVSGAHGYTF; CDR3 DNA: TGTGCCAGCAGCCAAGTCTCAGGGGCGCATGGCTACACCTTC
D gene: -; V gene: TRBV5-6; clone size: -; CDR3 length: 13; J gene: TRBJ1-2; CDR3 protein: CASSLFSGRGYTF; CDR3 DNA: TGTGCCAGCAGCTTGTTTTCAGGGCGGGGCTACACCTTC
D gene: TRBD1; V gene: TRBV7-8; clone size: -; CDR3 length: 16; J gene: TRBJ1-3; CDR3 protein: CASSLGSGGTGNTIYF; CDR3 DNA: TGTGCCAGCAGCTTAGGGTCAGGGGGCACTGGAAACACCATATATTTT
D gene: TRBD2; V gene: TRBV27; clone size: -; CDR3 length: 15; J gene: TRBJ2-1; CDR3 protein: CASRRGTGGYNEQFF; CDR3 DNA: TGTGCCAGCAGGAGGGGAACGGGGGGCTACAATGAGCAGTTCTTC
D gene: TRBD1; V gene: TRBV7-9; clone size: -; CDR3 length: 16; J gene: TRBJ2-7; CDR3 protein: CASSLAGQGPPYEQYF; CDR3 DNA: TGTGCCAGCAGCTTAGCGGGACAGGGTCCTCCCTACGAGCAGTACTTC
D gene: TRBD1; V gene: TRBV4-2; clone size: -; CDR3 length: 15; J gene: TRBJ1-1; CDR3 protein: CASSQTQGANTEAFF; CDR3 DNA: TGTGCCAGCAGCCAGACCCAGGGGGCGAACACTGAAGCTTTCTTT
D gene: TRBD1; V gene: TRBV6-5; clone size: -; CDR3 length: 15; J gene: TRBJ1-2; CDR3 protein: CASSYSITGGNGYTF; CDR3 DNA: TGTGCCAGCAGTTACTCGATTACAGGGGGCAATGGCTACACCTTC
D gene: -; V gene: TRBV29-1; clone size: -; CDR3 length: 10; J gene: TRBJ2-3; CDR3 protein: CSATRDTQYF; CDR3 DNA: TGCAGCGCCACTAGAGATACGCAGTATTTT
D gene: TRBD2; V gene: TRBV9; clone size: -; CDR3 length: 14; J gene: TRBJ2-1; CDR3 protein: CASSVVGGENEQFF; CDR3 DNA: TGTGCCAGCAGCGTAGTGGGAGGGGAGAATGAGCAGTTCTTC
D gene: TRBD1; V gene: TRBV5-1; clone size: -; CDR3 length: 16; J gene: TRBJ1-1; CDR3 protein: CASSLAGRGRNTEAFF; CDR3 DNA: TGCGCCAGCAGCTTGGCCGGCAGGGGGCGGAACACTGAAGCTTTCTTT
D gene: TRBD1; V gene: TRBV18; clone size: -; CDR3 length: 16; J gene: TRBJ1-2; CDR3 protein: CASSPQTGAGNYGYTF; CDR3 DNA: TGTGCCAGCTCACCACAAACAGGGGCGGGTAACTATGGCTACACCTTC
D gene: -; V gene: TRBV6-5; clone size: -; CDR3 length: 15; J gene: TRBJ1-3; CDR3 protein: CASSYARTSGNTIYF; CDR3 DNA: TGTGCCAGCAGTTACGCCAGGACATCTGGAAACACCATATATTTT
D gene: -; V gene: TRBV6-2/TRBV6-3; clone size: -; CDR3 length: 15; J gene: TRBJ2-1; CDR3 protein: CASSYRRDSYNEQFF; CDR3 DNA: TGTGCCAGCAGTTATAGGCGGGACTCCTACAATGAGCAGTTCTTC
D gene: -; V gene: TRBV5-8; clone size: -; CDR3 length: 17; J gene: TRBJ1-2; CDR3 protein: CASSILTGASGSYGYTF; CDR3 DNA: TGTGCCAGCAGCATCCTTACTGGGGCCTCAGGAAGCTATGGCTACACCTTC
D gene: -; V gene: TRBV7-2; clone size: once; CDR3 length: 15; J gene: TRBJ1-6; CDR3 protein: CASSSWRQGNSPLHF; CDR3 DNA: TGTGCCAGCAGCTCCTGGCGGCAGGGGAATTCACCCCTCCACTTT
D gene: TRBD1; V gene: TRBV19; clone size: -; CDR3 length: 14; J gene: TRBJ1-1; CDR3 protein: CASRTQGTNTEAFF; CDR3 DNA: TGTGCCAGTAGGACACAGGGGACAAACACTGAAGCTTTCTTT
D gene: -; V gene: TRBV7-9; clone size: few; CDR3 length: 12; J gene: TRBJ1-1; CDR3 protein: CASSFAGTEAFF; CDR3 DNA: TGTGCCAGCAGCTTCGCCGGGACTGAAGCTTTCTTT
D gene: TRBD1; V gene: TRBV28; clone size: -; CDR3 length: 17; J gene: TRBJ2-7; CDR3 protein: CASSSSEAGTGRREQYF; CDR3 DNA: TGTGCCAGCAGTTCTTCCGAGGCCGGGACAGGGAGAAGGGAGCAGTACTTC
D gene: TRBD2; V gene: TRBV6-2/TRBV6-3; clone size: -; CDR3 length: 18; J gene: TRBJ2-1; CDR3 protein: CASSYLSVGGRAYNEQFF; CDR3 DNA: TGTGCCAGCAGTTACCTTTCTGTTGGCGGGAGGGCCTACAATGAGCAGTTCTTC
D gene: -; V gene: TRBV7-9; clone size: -; CDR3 length: 19; J gene: TRBJ1-3; CDR3 protein: CASSLGRTGTRSSGNTIYF; CDR3 DNA: TGTGCCAGCAGCTTAGGGAGGACGGGAACACGATCCTCTGGAAACACCATATATTTT
D gene: -; V gene: TRBV19; clone size: -; CDR3 length: 15; J gene: TRBJ2-5; CDR3 protein: CASSTIGGLQETQYF; CDR3 DNA: TGTGCCAGTAGTACTATAGGGGGTCTACAAGAGACCCAGTACTTC
D gene: TRBD1; V gene: TRBV18; clone size: -; CDR3 length: 15; J gene: TRBJ1-1; CDR3 protein: CASSPGTGGNTEAFF; CDR3 DNA: TGTGCCAGCTCACCTGGGACAGGGGGCAACACTGAAGCTTTCTTT
D gene: -; V gene: TRBV2; clone size: -; CDR3 length: 15; J gene: TRBJ1-5; CDR3 protein: CASSVQGPSNQPQHF; CDR3 DNA: TGTGCCAGCAGTGTCCAGGGCCCGTCTAATCAGCCCCAGCATTTT
D gene: -; V gene: TRBV27; clone size: -; CDR3 length: 16; J gene: TRBJ2-3; CDR3 protein: CASSKPPGGDTDTQYF; CDR3 DNA: TGTGCCAGCAGTAAGCCCCCCGGAGGCGACACAGATACGCAGTATTTT
D gene: TRBD2; V gene: TRBV7-2; clone size: -; CDR3 length: 14; J gene: TRBJ2-3; CDR3 protein: CASINGRARDTQYF; CDR3 DNA: TGTGCCAGCATTAACGGGAGGGCCAGGGATACGCAGTATTTT
D gene: TRBD1; V gene: TRBV30; clone size: -; CDR3 length: 13; J gene: TRBJ1-1; CDR3 protein: CAWSASGGTEAFF; CDR3 DNA: TGTGCCTGGAGTGCATCAGGGGGGACTGAAGCTTTCTTT
D gene: -; V gene: TRBV29-1; clone size: -; CDR3 length: 13; J gene: TRBJ1-2; CDR3 protein: CSVQRATNYGYTF; CDR3 DNA: TGCAGCGTTCAGCGAGCAACTAACTATGGCTACACCTTC
D gene: -; V gene: TRBV29-1; clone size: -; CDR3 length: 14; J gene: TRBJ1-2; CDR3 protein: CSVPTRTGNYGYTF; CDR3 DNA: TGCAGCGTTCCAACCCGGACGGGGAACTATGGCTACACCTTC
D gene: TRBD2; V gene: TRBV19; clone size: -; CDR3 length: 15; J gene: TRBJ2-1; CDR3 protein: CASSINLAGGPIPFF; CDR3 DNA: TGTGCCAGTAGTATCAATCTAGCGGGAGGGCCAATTCCGTTCTTC
D gene: TRBD1; V gene: TRBV5-4; clone size: once; CDR3 length: 15; J gene: TRBJ1-2; CDR3 protein: CASSTGQGARHGYTF; CDR3 DNA: TGTGCCAGCAGCACGGGACAGGGGGCGCGTCATGGCTACACCTTC
D gene: -; V gene: TRBV19; clone size: once; CDR3 length: 14; J gene: TRBJ2-2; CDR3 protein: CASSLRGSTGELFF; CDR3 DNA: TGTGCCAGTAGCCTCAGGGGATCCACCGGGGAGCTGTTTTTT
D gene: -; V gene: TRBV18; clone size: once; CDR3 length: 12; J gene: TRBJ2-1; CDR3 protein: CASSPSLSEQFF; CDR3 DNA: TGTGCCAGCTCACCCTCGTTGAGTGAGCAGTTCTTC
D gene: TRBD2; V gene: TRBV6-5; clone size: -; CDR3 length: 14; J gene: TRBJ2-1; CDR3 protein: CASTWRGVGDEQFF; CDR3 DNA: TGTGCCAGCACTTGGCGGGGGGTTGGAGATGAGCAGTTCTTC
D gene: -; V gene: TRBV11-2; clone size: once; CDR3 length: 12; J gene: TRBJ2-4; CDR3 protein: CASSFSKNIQYF; CDR3 DNA: TGTGCCAGCAGCTTTAGCAAAAACATTCAGTACTTC
D gene: -; V gene: TRBV19; clone size: once; CDR3 length: 16; J gene: TRBJ2-4; CDR3 protein: CASSIGGTGVKDIQYF; CDR3 DNA: TGTGCCAGTAGTATCGGCGGGACGGGGGTGAAAGACATTCAGTACTTC
D gene: -; V gene: TRBV7-2; clone size: few; CDR3 length: 15; J gene: TRBJ2-2; CDR3 protein: CASSFDEAPTGELFF; CDR3 DNA: TGTGCCAGCAGCTTTGATGAGGCCCCGACCGGGGAGCTGTTTTTT
D gene: -; V gene: TRBV7-3; clone size: -; CDR3 length: 14; J gene: TRBJ1-2; CDR3 protein: CASPRWASTYGYTF; CDR3 DNA: TGTGCCAGTCCGCGTTGGGCTTCGACGTATGGCTACACCTTC
D gene: TRBD2; V gene: TRBV29-1; clone size: -; CDR3 length: 16; J gene: TRBJ2-5; CDR3 protein: CSVAGTSGGVTETQYF; CDR3 DNA: TGCAGCGTCGCCGGGACTAGCGGGGGGGTGACGGAGACCCAGTACTTC